The rows below give T cell receptor beta chains drawn from one sample of a study of molecular identifiers for immune sequencing clone quantification. TCRdb re-analysed the PCR reads in MiXCR, keeping a single row per CDR3 protein. This sample yields about 500,000 distinct CDR3 sequences, of which about 21% are seen a single time; roughly 0.81% belongs to the top ten. The sequenced sample consisted of naive CD8+ T cells from blood, with Jurkat cell RNA spiked in. The source of these receptors is a human donor in good health. Some libraries in this study had Jurkat cell RNA spiked in. Each CDR3 is given with its conserved first and last residue.

TRBJ2-6 | TRBV28 | CASRARGPYAGANVLTF
TRBJ2-5 | TRBV20-1 | CSARQEEETQYF
TRBJ1-1 | TRBV6-5 | CASSYSGGTEAFF
TRBJ1-1 | TRBV7-2 | CASSLAAGRNTEAFF
TRBJ2-3 | TRBV5-6 | CASASGLEWDTQYF
TRBJ2-7 | TRBV27 | CASSFFPSGRNEQYF
TRBJ2-5 | TRBV29-1 | CSVERGDSLQETQYF
TRBJ1-5 | TRBV20-1 | CSAREETGSASYQPQHF
TRBJ2-3 | TRBV7-9 | CASCSSGAGTDTQYF
TRBJ2-5 | TRBV12-3/TRBV12-4 | CASSFRGEAGETQYF
TRBJ2-6 | TRBV7-6 | CASSLGQGAGSGANVLTF
TRBJ2-2 | TRBV5-5 | CASSFSGGTGELFF
TRBJ1-2 | TRBV12-3/TRBV12-4 | CASSFGGEVGYTF
TRBJ1-1 | TRBV9 | CASSVTGQNTEAFF
TRBJ2-2 | TRBV7-3 | CASSPPIGSGATGELFF
TRBJ2-5 | TRBV7-2 | CASSPVLAGAETQYF
TRBJ2-5 | TRBV6-2/TRBV6-3 | CASSRDYKETQYF
TRBJ1-5 | TRBV6-2/TRBV6-3 | CASRVESNQPQHF